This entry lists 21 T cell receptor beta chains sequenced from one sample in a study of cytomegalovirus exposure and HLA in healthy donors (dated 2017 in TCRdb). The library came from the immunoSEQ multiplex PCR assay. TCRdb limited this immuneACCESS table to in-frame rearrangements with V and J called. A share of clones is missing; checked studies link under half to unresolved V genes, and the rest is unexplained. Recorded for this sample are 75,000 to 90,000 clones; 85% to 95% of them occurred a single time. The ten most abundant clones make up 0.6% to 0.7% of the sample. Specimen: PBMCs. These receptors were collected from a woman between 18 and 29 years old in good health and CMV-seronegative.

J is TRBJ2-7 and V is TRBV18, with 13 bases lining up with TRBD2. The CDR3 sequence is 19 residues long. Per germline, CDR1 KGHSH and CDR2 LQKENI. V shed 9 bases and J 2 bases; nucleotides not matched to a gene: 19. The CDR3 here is CASVSGTSGTLARPYEQYF. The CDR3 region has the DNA TGTGCCAGTGTTTCAGGGACTAGCGGGACCCTGGCGAGGCCCTACGAGCAGTACTTC.

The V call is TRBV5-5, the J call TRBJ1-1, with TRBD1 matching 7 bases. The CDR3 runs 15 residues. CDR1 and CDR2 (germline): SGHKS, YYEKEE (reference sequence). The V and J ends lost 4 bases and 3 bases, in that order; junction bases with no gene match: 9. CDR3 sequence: CASSQGQDPYTEAFF. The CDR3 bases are TGTGCCAGCAGCCAAGGACAGGACCCTTACACTGAAGCTTTCTTT.

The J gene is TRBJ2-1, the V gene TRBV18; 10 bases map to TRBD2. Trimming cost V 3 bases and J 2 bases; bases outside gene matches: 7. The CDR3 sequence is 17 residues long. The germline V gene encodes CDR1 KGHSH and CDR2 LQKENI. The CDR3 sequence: CASSPRLAGSAYNEQFF. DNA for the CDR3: TGTGCCAGCTCACCGAGACTAGCGGGCTCGGCCTACAATGAGCAGTTCTTC.

The CDR3 DNA reads TGTGCCAGCAGCCTTAGCGGGGGTAGCAATGAGCAGTTCTTC. Translation: CASSLSGGSNEQFF. J is TRBJ2-1 and V is TRBV9, with 9 bases lining up with TRBD2. Germline V gene lookup returns CDR1 SGDLS and CDR2 YYNGEE. Trimming cost V 4 bases and J 6 bases; bases outside gene matches: 5. The length of the CDR3 is 14 residues.

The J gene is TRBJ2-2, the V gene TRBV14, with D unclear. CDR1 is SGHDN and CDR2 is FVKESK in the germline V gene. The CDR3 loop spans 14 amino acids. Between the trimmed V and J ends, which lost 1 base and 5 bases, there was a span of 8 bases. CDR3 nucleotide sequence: TGTGCCAGCAGCCAAGCCCGTCGGACCGGGGAGCTGTTTTTT. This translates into CASSQARRTGELFF.

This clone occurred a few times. The CDR3 loop reads CASSLAGGPQGEQYF. The CDR3 region has the DNA TGTGCCAGCAGCTTGGCGGGAGGGCCCCAGGGCGAGCAGTACTTC. This chain connects TRBV5-4 to TRBJ2-7; 8 nucleotides agree with TRBD2. From germline, CDR1 is SGHNT and CDR2 YYREEE (reference sequence). The V and J ends lost 0 bases and 6 bases, in that order; junction bases with no gene match: 8. This CDR3 contains 15 residues.

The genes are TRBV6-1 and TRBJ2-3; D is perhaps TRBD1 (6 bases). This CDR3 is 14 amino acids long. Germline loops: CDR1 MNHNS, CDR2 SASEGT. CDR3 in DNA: TGTGCTACTCAGCAAGGGGGATACACAGATACGCAGTATTTT. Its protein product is CATQQGGYTDTQYF.

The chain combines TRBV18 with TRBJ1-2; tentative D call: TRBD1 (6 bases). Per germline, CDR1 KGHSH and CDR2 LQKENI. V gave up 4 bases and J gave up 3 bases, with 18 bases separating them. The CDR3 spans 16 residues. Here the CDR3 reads CASSRVGGAEDYGYTF. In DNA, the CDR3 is TGTGCCAGCTCACGGGTTGGGGGGGCCGAGGACTATGGCTACACCTTC.

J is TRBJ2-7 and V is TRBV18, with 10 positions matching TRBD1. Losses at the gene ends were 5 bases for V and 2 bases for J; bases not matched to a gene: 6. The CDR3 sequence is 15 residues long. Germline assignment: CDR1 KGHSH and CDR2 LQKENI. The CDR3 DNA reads TGTGCCAGCTCATCCGGACAGGGGGGACCCTACGAGCAGTACTTC. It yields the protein CASSSGQGGPYEQYF.

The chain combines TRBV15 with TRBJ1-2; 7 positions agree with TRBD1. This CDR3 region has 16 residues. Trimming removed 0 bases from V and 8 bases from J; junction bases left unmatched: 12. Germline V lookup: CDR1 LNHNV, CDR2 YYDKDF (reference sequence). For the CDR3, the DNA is TGTGCCACCAGCAGAGATGGAAGGCCAGGGGGTGACGGCTACACCTTC. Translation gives CATSRDGRPGGDGYTF.

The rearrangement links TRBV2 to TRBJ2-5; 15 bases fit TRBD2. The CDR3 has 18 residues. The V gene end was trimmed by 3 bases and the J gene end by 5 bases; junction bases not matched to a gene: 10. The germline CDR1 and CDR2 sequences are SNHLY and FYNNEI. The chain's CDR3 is CASSEPGLAGGRGETQYF. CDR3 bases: TGTGCCAGCAGTGAGCCGGGACTAGCGGGGGGCCGGGGGGAGACCCAGTACTTC.

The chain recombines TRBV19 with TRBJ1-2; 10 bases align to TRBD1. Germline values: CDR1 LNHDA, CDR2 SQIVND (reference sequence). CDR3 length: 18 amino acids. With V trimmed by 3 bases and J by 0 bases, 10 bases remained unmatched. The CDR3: CASSMATGGPFSNYGYTF. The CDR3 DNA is TGTGCCAGTAGTATGGCGACAGGGGGCCCTTTTTCTAACTATGGCTACACCTTC.

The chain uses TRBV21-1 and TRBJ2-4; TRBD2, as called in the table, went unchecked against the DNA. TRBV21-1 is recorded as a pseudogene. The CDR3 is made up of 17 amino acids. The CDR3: CASSKVGTSGKGNIQYF. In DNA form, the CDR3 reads TGTGCCAGCAGCAAAGTCGGGACTAGCGGGAAAGGAAACATTCAGTACTTC.

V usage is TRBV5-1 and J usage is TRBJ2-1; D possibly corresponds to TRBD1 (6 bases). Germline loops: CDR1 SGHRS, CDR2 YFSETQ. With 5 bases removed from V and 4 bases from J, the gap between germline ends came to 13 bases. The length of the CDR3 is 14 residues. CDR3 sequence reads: CASRLQGQYNEQFF. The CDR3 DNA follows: TGCGCCAGCAGACTACAGGGCCAATACAATGAGCAGTTCTTC.

This CDR3 is CASSPRPGSYEQYF. The CDR3 DNA sequence: TGTGCCAGCAGCCCGCGACCAGGCTCCTACGAGCAGTACTTC. The chain is built from TRBV9 and TRBJ2-7; D is unclear. Germline CDR1 reads SGDLS; CDR2 reads YYNGEE. Trimming left V 4 bases short and J 0 bases short, with 11 bases between. The CDR3 is 14 amino acids.

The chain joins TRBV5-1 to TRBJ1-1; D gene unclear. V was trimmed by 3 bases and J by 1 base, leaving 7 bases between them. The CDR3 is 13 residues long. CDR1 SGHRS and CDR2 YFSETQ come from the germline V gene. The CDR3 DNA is TGCGCCAGCAGCTCTGACACGAACACTGAAGCTTTCTTT. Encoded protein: CASSSDTNTEAFF.

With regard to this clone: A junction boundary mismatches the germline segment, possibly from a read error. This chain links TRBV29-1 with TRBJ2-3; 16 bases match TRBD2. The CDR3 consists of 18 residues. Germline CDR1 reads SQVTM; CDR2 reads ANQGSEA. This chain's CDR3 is CSVEGTSGGAVSTDTQYF. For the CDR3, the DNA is TGCAGCGTCGAAGGGACTAGCGGGGGGGCCGTGAGCACAGATACGCAGTATTTT.

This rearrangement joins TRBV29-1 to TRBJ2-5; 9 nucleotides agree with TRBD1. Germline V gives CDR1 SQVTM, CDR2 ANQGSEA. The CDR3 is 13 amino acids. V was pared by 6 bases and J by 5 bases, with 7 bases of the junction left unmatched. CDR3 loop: CSVGTGLLETQYF. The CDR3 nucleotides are TGCAGCGTAGGGACAGGGTTGTTGGAGACCCAGTACTTC.

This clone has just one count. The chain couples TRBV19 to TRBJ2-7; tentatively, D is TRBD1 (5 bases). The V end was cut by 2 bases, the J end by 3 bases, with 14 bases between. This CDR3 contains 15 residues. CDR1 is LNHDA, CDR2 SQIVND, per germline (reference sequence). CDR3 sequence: CASSIKIDRHYEQYF. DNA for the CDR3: TGTGCCAGTAGTATAAAGATTGACAGACACTACGAGCAGTACTTC.

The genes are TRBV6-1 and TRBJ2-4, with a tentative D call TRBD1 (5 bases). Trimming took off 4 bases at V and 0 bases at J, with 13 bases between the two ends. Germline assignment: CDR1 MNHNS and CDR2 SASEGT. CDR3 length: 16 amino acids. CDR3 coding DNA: TGTGCCAGCAGTGGTATAGGGGTCATAGCCAAAAACATTCAGTACTTC. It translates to CASSGIGVIAKNIQYF.

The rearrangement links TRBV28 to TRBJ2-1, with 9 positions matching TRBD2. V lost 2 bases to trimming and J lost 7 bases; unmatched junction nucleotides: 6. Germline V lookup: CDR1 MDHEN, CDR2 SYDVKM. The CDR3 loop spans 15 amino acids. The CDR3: CASSLVASGVNEQFF. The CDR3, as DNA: TGTGCCAGCAGTTTAGTGGCTAGCGGGGTGAATGAGCAGTTCTTC.